The next 29 T cell receptor beta chains were all read from a single sample in a study of cytomegalovirus exposure and HLA in healthy donors. Sequenced by immunoSEQ multiplex PCR; TCRdb stores in-frame clones only, minus some. This sample carries about 360,000 clones, around 86% of them seen once, and the ten largest clones take 0.83%. The source material was PBMCs. The origin of the receptors is a woman younger than 35 in good health and CMV-seronegative.

The CDR3 protein is CAISEWGDSSGANVLTF. CDR3 DNA: TGTGCCATCAGTGAATGGGGCGACAGCTCTGGGGCCAACGTCCTGACTTTC. The chain uses TRBV10-3 and TRBJ2-6; possibly TRBD1 for D (5 bases). The germline V gene encodes CDR1 ENHRY and CDR2 SYGVKD. CDR3 size: 17 residues. V lost 3 bases to trimming and J lost 0 bases, with 12 bases between them.

This clone has only one observation. The chain couples TRBV7-9 to TRBJ1-2; tentatively, D is TRBD1 (5 bases). Per germline, CDR1 SEHNR and CDR2 FQNEAQ (reference sequence). Trimming stripped 5 bases from V and 8 bases from J, with 18 bases between. The CDR3 runs 14 residues. For the CDR3, the DNA is TGTGCCAGCAGCCCCGACAGCCCTATTAGGGGCTACACCTTC. It codes for CASSPDSPIRGYTF. The whole variable domain, remainder taken from reference TRBV7-9 and TRBJ1-2, is DTGVSQNPRHKITKRGQNVTFRCDPISEHNRLYWYRQTLGQGPEFLTYFQNEAQLEKSRLLSDRFSAERPKGSFSTLEIQRTEQGDSAMYLCASSPDSPIRGYTFGSGTRLTVV.

V and J are TRBV7-9 and TRBJ1-1; TRBD1 agrees at 8 bases. The CDR3 loop spans 15 amino acids. In germline, CDR1 is SEHNR, CDR2 FQNEAQ (reference sequence). V dropped 5 bases and J dropped 1; count of bases not matched to a gene: 6. In DNA form, the CDR3 reads TGTGCCAGCAGCCGGACAGGGTCTGGGAACACTGAAGCTTTCTTT. This translates into CASSRTGSGNTEAFF.

V and J are TRBV19 and TRBJ2-2; D perhaps matches TRBD2 (6 bases). The CDR3 contains 18 residues. V shed 4 bases and J shed 8 bases, with 26 bases lying between them. CDR1 and CDR2 from the germline V gene are LNHDA and SQIVND (reference sequence). The CDR3 spells CASSKRRRAGNPTGELFF. CDR3 in DNA: TGTGCCAGTAGTAAACGGAGGCGGGCGGGGAATCCCACAGGGGAGCTGTTTTTT. Full variable domain (missing parts from reference TRBV19 and TRBJ2-2): DGGITQSPKYLFRKEGQNVTLSCEQNLNHDAMYWYRQDPGQGLRLIYYSQIVNDFQKGDIAEGYSVSREKKESFPLTVTSAQKNPTAFYLCASSKRRRAGNPTGELFFGEGSRLTVL.

Only a few counts were recorded for this clone. The chain has TRBV5-1 and TRBJ2-7; TRBD2 is a possible D gene (6 bases). V dropped 3 bases and J dropped 1 base, with 11 bases sitting between them. The CDR3 is 14 residues long. Germline V lookup: CDR1 SGHRS, CDR2 YFSETQ. CDR3: CASSSGTASYEQYF. In DNA, the CDR3 is TGCGCCAGCAGCTCCGGGACTGCATCCTACGAGCAGTACTTC.

V and J are TRBV2 and TRBJ1-4, with D possibly TRBD1 on 6 matching bases. Germline lookup yields CDR1 SNHLY and CDR2 FYNNEI. CDR3 length: 14 residues. Trimming took 6 bases from V and 3 from J, leaving 11 bases between them. CDR3 amino acids: CASRPGVSNEKLFF. The CDR3, as DNA: TGTGCCAGCAGACCAGGGGTTTCTAATGAAAAACTGTTTTTT.

The gene calls are TRBV2 and TRBJ2-1; TRBD2 aligns across 7 bases. Per the germline V gene, CDR1 is SNHLY and CDR2 is FYNNEI. The CDR3 consists of 15 residues. Losses at the gene ends were 8 bases for V and 2 bases for J; bases not matched to a gene: 9. The DNA for the CDR3 is TGTGCCAGCTCTTATTCCAGCGGGGCCTACAATGAGCAGTTCTTC. Translating gives CASSYSSGAYNEQFF.

The chain joins TRBV27 to TRBJ1-6; D not certain. The CDR3 is made up of 14 amino acids. V was pared by 6 bases and J by 6 bases, with 12 bases between. Germline V gene data show CDR1 as MNHEY and CDR2 as SMNVEV (reference sequence). CDR3 region: CASRKDSPNSPLHF. For the CDR3, the DNA is TGTGCCAGCAGAAAGGACTCGCCTAATTCACCCCTCCACTTT.

This chain connects TRBV19 to TRBJ1-2; TRBD1 aligns across 7 bases. The germline V gene encodes CDR1 LNHDA and CDR2 SQIVND (reference sequence). CDR3 size: 13 residues. V lost 7 bases and J lost 4; bases outside the gene matches: 6. CDR3 region: CASTIQGGYGYTF. Here the CDR3 DNA reads TGTGCCAGTACCATTCAGGGGGGCTATGGCTACACCTTC.

This sequence joins TRBV5-1 and TRBJ2-1; 9 bases line up with TRBD1. CDR3 length equals 16 residues. CDR1 and CDR2 from the germline V gene are SGHRS and YFSETQ. The junction had 9 bases not matched to a gene; V was cut back by 4 bases and J by 4 bases. The CDR3 loop is CASSPARDREYNEQFF. The CDR3 coding sequence is TGCGCCAGCAGCCCGGCCAGGGACAGGGAATACAATGAGCAGTTCTTC. Full variable domain (outside the CDR3, taken from reference TRBV5-1 and TRBJ2-1): KAGVTQTPRYLIKTRGQQVTLSCSPISGHRSVSWYQQTPGQGLQFLFEYFSETQRNKGNFPGRFSGRQFSNSRSEMNVSTLELGDSALYLCASSPARDREYNEQFFGPGTRLTVL.

The chain combines TRBV29-1 with TRBJ1-4; 7 positions agree with TRBD1. The V gene end was trimmed by 0 bases and the J gene end by 3 bases; junction bases not matched to a gene: 4. This CDR3 is built from 15 residues. The germline V gene has CDR1 SQVTM and CDR2 ANQGSEA. This CDR3 is CSVEDLRGANEKLFF. CDR3 nucleotides: TGCAGCGTTGAAGACCTCAGGGGGGCTAATGAAAAACTGTTTTTT.

This chain links TRBV5-6 with TRBJ2-3; 9 nucleotides match TRBD2. This CDR3 is 17 amino acids long. The J segment lost 1 base and the V segment lost 0 bases, leaving 6 bases of the junction unmatched. Per the germline V gene, CDR1 is SGHDT and CDR2 is YYEEEE. CDR3 loop: CASSLVGGRARTDTQYF. The CDR3 DNA follows: TGTGCCAGCAGCTTGGTTGGCGGGAGGGCACGCACAGATACGCAGTATTTT.

V gene TRBV5-1 combines with J gene TRBJ1-4; D may be TRBD1 (5 bases). The germline CDR1 and CDR2 sequences are SGHRS and YFSETQ. The CDR3 is 14 amino acids. V lost 0 bases, J lost 2 bases, and 5 bases lay in between. CDR3 protein: CASSLGQTNEKLFF. The CDR3 bases are TGCGCCAGCAGCTTGGGACAGACTAATGAAAAACTGTTTTTT.

This rearrangement joins TRBV18 to TRBJ1-4; D call uncertain. The CDR3 consists of 13 residues. Germline V gene data show CDR1 as KGHSH and CDR2 as LQKENI. Trimming removed 3 bases from V and 5 bases from J, with 7 bases in between. The CDR3 region has the DNA TGTGCCAGCTCACCGTACACCAATGAAAAACTGTTTTTT. It yields the protein CASSPYTNEKLFF.

The genes are TRBV27 and TRBJ2-7; D gene uncertain. The CDR3 totals 15 residues. Germline CDR1 reads MNHEY; CDR2 reads SMNVEV (reference sequence). Trimming shortened V by 6 bases and J by 0 bases, and 15 bases separated the two germline ends. The CDR3 nucleotides are TGTGCCAGCAGCGACACTTTTCAGAGCTCCTACGAGCAGTACTTC. Translated: CASSDTFQSSYEQYF.

This clone showed up just once. The V and J genes are TRBV12-1 and TRBJ2-7; the table's TRBD1 call for D was not verified on the DNA. TRBV12-1 has pseudogene status. CDR3 length equals 18 residues. CDR3 DNA: TGTGCCAGCAGCTTTCGTCCCCCGGGACACGAGGACCCCTACGAGCAGTACTTC. Encoded protein: CASSFRPPGHEDPYEQYF.

The CDR3 bases are TGTGCCAGCAGTTTAGGGCCTAGCGGGGGGGCTGGCGATGAGCAGTTCTTC. Translation gives CASSLGPSGGAGDEQFF. The chain employs TRBV27 and TRBJ2-1, with 12 positions matching TRBD2. The V gene end was trimmed by 2 bases and the J gene end by 8 bases; junction bases not matched to a gene: 10. Germline V gene lookup returns CDR1 MNHEY and CDR2 SMNVEV (reference sequence). The CDR3 runs to 17 residues.

This clone was observed many times. This rearrangement joins TRBV28 to TRBJ2-5; 9 nucleotides agree with TRBD2. V shed 3 bases, J shed 1 base, and the junction held 3 bases outside the gene matches. In germline, CDR1 is MDHEN, CDR2 SYDVKM. This CDR3 has 15 residues. The CDR3 loop is CASSLLAGTQETQYF. As DNA, the CDR3 is TGTGCCAGCAGTTTGCTAGCGGGGACCCAAGAGACCCAGTACTTC.

The V gene is TRBV15, the J gene TRBJ2-7; D might be TRBD1 (5 bases). The germline V gene has CDR1 LNHNV and CDR2 YYDKDF (reference sequence). CDR3 length: 12 residues. Trimming left V 0 bases short and J 7 bases short, with 7 bases between. CDR3 nucleotide sequence: TGTGCCACCAGCAGAGACAGGGCGGAGCAGTACTTC. Translation: CATSRDRAEQYF. Full variable domain (outside the CDR3, taken from reference TRBV15 and TRBJ2-7): DAMVIQNPRYQVTQFGKPVTLSCSQTLNHNVMYWYQQKSSQAPKLLFHYYDKDFNNEADTPDNFQSRRPNTSFCFLDIRSPGLGDTAMYLCATSRDRAEQYFGPGTRLTVT.

Remarks on this clone: Sequence at one end of the junction differs from germline and may be a read error. The chain joins TRBV7-9 to TRBJ2-7, with 8 nucleotides matching TRBD1. Germline values: CDR1 SEHNR, CDR2 FQNEAQ (reference sequence). This CDR3 region has 16 residues. CDR3 loop: CASSLPRQGQPYAQYF. The CDR3 bases are TGTGCCAGCAGCTTACCCCGACAGGGGCAACCTTACGCGCAGTACTTC.

V usage is TRBV7-2 and J usage is TRBJ2-7, with D hard to call. Trimming left V 2 bases short and J 4 bases short, with 6 bases between. This CDR3 has 12 amino acids. CDR1 is SGHTA, CDR2 FQGNSA, per germline. The CDR3 sequence is CASSLMTYEQYF. DNA of the CDR3: TGTGCCAGCAGCTTAATGACATACGAGCAGTACTTC.

V and J are TRBV27 and TRBJ2-3; D perhaps matches TRBD2 (6 bases). Trimming took off 2 bases at V and 1 base at J, with 16 bases between the two ends. This CDR3 is 17 amino acids long. Germline-derived CDR1 and CDR2 are MNHEY and SMNVEV (reference sequence). The CDR3: CASSLAGSFGGTDTQYF. DNA for the CDR3: TGTGCCAGCAGTTTAGCCGGGAGCTTTGGGGGCACAGATACGCAGTATTTT.

This chain uses TRBV6-5 with TRBJ1-5; D is unclear. The CDR3 loop spans 13 amino acids. CDR1 is MNHEY, CDR2 SVGAGI, per germline. Trimming shortened V by 5 bases and J by 8 bases, and 13 bases separated the two germline ends. This CDR3 is CASSHRGIEPQHF. CDR3 coding DNA: TGTGCCAGCAGTCACCGAGGTATAGAGCCCCAGCATTTT.

V gene TRBV7-9 combines with J gene TRBJ1-2; perhaps TRBD1 as D (5 bases). V lost 4 bases, J lost 4 bases, and 13 bases lay in between. Looked up from germline, CDR1 is SEHNR and CDR2 is FQNEAQ (reference sequence). This CDR3 contains 14 residues. CDR3 protein: CASSWAGVSYGYTF. The CDR3, as DNA: TGTGCCAGCAGCTGGGCGGGGGTGAGCTATGGCTACACCTTC.

CDR3 sequence reads: CASSPLEQGSEKLFF. The CDR3 nucleotides read TGTGCCAGCTCACCGTTAGAACAGGGAAGTGAAAAACTGTTTTTT. The chain has TRBV18 and TRBJ1-4, with D perhaps TRBD1 (6 bases). CDR3 length: 15 residues. V gave up 3 bases and J gave up 7 bases, with 15 bases separating them. In germline, CDR1 is KGHSH, CDR2 LQKENI.

This chain connects TRBV7-9 to TRBJ2-1, with 8 bases lining up with TRBD2. There are 16 residues in the CDR3. Looked up from germline, CDR1 is SEHNR and CDR2 is FQNEAQ (reference sequence). V was clipped by 5 bases and J by 3 bases; unmatched bases: 9. CDR3 sequence (DNA): TGTGCCAGCAGCCCTCTAGCGGGCCTTCTCTACAATGAGCAGTTCTTC. This gives the protein CASSPLAGLLYNEQFF.

This clone was picked up a small number of times. J is TRBJ2-7 and V is TRBV10-1; weak D call: TRBD1 (6 bases). CDR3 length: 13 amino acids. Deletions cut 6 bases from V and 1 base from J, with 10 bases between. The germline V gene has CDR1 WNHNN and CDR2 SYGVQD (reference sequence). CDR3 residues: CASRAGESYEQYF. DNA for the CDR3: TGCGCCAGCAGGGCAGGGGAATCCTACGAGCAGTACTTC.

The chain employs TRBV11-3 and TRBJ2-1; D not resolved. CDR1 is SGHNT and CDR2 is YENEEA in the germline V gene. The length of the CDR3 is 13 residues. Trimming left V 1 base short and J 6 bases short, with 7 bases between. CDR3 DNA sequence: TGTGCCAGCAGCTTAGGTCGACTCAATGAGCAGTTCTTC. Encoded protein: CASSLGRLNEQFF.

The V and J genes are TRBV6-5 and TRBJ2-1; the match to TRBD1 covers 9 bases. The germline V gene has CDR1 MNHEY and CDR2 SVGAGI. The CDR3 has 14 amino acids. Losses at the gene ends were 1 base for V and 7 bases for J; bases not matched to a gene: 2. CDR3 sequence reads: CASSYFGTGNEQFF. CDR3 in DNA: TGTGCCAGCAGTTACTTCGGGACAGGGAATGAGCAGTTCTTC.